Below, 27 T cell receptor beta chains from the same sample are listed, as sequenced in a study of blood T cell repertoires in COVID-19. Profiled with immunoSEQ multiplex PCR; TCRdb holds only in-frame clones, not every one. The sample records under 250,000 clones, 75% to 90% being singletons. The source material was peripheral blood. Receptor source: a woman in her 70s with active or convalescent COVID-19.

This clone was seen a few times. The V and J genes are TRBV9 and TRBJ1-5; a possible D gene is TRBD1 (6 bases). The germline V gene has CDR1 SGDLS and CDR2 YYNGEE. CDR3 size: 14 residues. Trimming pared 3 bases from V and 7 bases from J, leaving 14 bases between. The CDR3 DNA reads TGTGCCAGCAGCGCTTCAGGGGATAGACAGCCCCAGCATTTT. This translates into CASSASGDRQPQHF. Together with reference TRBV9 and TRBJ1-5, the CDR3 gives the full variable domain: DSGVTQTPKHLITATGQRVTLRCSPRSGDLSVYWYQQSLDQGLQFLIQYYNGEERAKGNILERFSAQQFPDLHSELNLSSLELGDSALYFCASSASGDRQPQHFGDGTRLSIL.

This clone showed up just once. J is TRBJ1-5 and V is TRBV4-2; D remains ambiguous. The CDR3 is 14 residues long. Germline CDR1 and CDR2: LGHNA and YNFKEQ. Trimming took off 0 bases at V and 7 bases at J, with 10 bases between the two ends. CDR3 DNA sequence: TGTGCCAGCAGCCAAGATTCCGGGAGGCAGCCCCAGCATTTT. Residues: CASSQDSGRQPQHF.

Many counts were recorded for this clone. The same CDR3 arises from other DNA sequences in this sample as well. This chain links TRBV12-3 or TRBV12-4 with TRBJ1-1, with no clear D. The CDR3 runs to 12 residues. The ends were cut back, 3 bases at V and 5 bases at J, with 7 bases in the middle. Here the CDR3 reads CASSLRRTEAFF. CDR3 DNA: TGTGCCAGCAGTTTGCGGCGGACTGAAGCTTTCTTT.

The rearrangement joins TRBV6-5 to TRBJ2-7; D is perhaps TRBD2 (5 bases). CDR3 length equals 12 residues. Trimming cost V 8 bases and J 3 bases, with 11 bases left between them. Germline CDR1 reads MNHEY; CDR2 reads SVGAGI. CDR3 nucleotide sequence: TGTGCCAGCGCGGGTATCCACTACGAGCAGTACTTC. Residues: CASAGIHYEQYF.

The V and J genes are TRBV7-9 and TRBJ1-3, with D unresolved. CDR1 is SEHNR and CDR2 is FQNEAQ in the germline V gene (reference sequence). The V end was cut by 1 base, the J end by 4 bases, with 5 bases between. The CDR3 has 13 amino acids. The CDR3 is CASSLGQGNTIYF. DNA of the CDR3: TGTGCCAGCAGCTTAGGGCAGGGAAACACCATATATTTT.

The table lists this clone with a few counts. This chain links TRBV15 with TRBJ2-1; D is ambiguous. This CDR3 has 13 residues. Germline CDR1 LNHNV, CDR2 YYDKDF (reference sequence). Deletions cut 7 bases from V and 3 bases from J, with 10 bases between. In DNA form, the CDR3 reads TGTGCCACCACCCCGAACATCTACAATGAGCAGTTCTTC. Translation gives CATTPNIYNEQFF.

CDR3 in DNA: TGTGCCAGCGGGGCACTGGGCGCGGGGCACAATGAGCAGTTCTTC. It is translated as CASGALGAGHNEQFF. V gene TRBV6-5 combines with J gene TRBJ2-1; D may be TRBD2 (6 bases). Trimming removed 8 bases at V and 5 bases at J, with 19 bases between. The length of the CDR3 is 15 residues. In germline, CDR1 is MNHEY, CDR2 SVGAGI.

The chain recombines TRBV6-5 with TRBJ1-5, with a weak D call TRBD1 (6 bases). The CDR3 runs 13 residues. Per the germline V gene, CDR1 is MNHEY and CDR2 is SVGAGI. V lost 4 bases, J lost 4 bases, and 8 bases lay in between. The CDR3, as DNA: TGTGCCAGCAGTTCCGACAGGAATCAGCCCCAGCATTTT. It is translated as CASSSDRNQPQHF.

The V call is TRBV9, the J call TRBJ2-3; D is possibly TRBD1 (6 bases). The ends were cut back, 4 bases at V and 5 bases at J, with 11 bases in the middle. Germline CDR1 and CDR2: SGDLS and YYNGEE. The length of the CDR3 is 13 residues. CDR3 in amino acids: CASSTTGKDTQYF. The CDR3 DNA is TGTGCCAGCAGCACCACAGGGAAAGATACGCAGTATTTT.

CDR3 sequence reads: CATSDRGGGTDTQYF. For the CDR3, the DNA is TGTGCCACCAGTGATCGGGGTGGGGGCACAGATACGCAGTATTTT. The chain recombines TRBV24-1 with TRBJ2-3, with D perhaps TRBD2 (5 bases). The CDR3 length is 15 residues. Germline loops: CDR1 KGHDR, CDR2 SFDVKD. Trimming removed 3 bases from V and 1 base from J, with 10 bases in between.

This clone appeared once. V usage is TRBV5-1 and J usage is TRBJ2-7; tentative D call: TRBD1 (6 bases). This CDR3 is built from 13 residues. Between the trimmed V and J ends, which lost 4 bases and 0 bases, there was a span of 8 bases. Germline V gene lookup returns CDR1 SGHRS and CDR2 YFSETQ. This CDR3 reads CASSRDTSYEQYF. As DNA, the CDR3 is TGCGCCAGCAGCAGGGACACCTCCTACGAGCAGTACTTC. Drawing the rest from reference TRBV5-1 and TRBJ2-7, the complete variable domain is KAGVTQTPRYLIKTRGQQVTLSCSPISGHRSVSWYQQTPGQGLQFLFEYFSETQRNKGNFPGRFSGRQFSNSRSEMNVSTLELGDSALYLCASSRDTSYEQYFGPGTRLTVT.

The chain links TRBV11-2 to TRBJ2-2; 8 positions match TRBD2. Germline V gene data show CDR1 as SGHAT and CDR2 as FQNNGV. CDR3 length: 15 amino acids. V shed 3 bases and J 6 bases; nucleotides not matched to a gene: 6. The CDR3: CASSFPGRGAGELFF. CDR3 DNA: TGTGCCAGCAGCTTCCCCGGGCGGGGGGCCGGGGAGCTGTTTTTT.

The CDR3 sequence: CASSTGQGLDGYTF. The CDR3 region has the DNA TGCGCCAGCAGCACCGGACAGGGGTTGGATGGCTACACCTTC. V is TRBV5-1 and J is TRBJ1-2; 9 bases are shared with TRBD1. Germline CDR1 reads SGHRS; CDR2 reads YFSETQ. The J segment lost 6 bases and the V segment lost 4 bases, leaving 7 bases of the junction unmatched. There are 14 residues in the CDR3. The entire variable domain, with the rest obtained from reference TRBV5-1 and TRBJ1-2, is as follows: KAGVTQTPRYLIKTRGQQVTLSCSPISGHRSVSWYQQTPGQGLQFLFEYFSETQRNKGNFPGRFSGRQFSNSRSEMNVSTLELGDSALYLCASSTGQGLDGYTFGSGTRLTVV.

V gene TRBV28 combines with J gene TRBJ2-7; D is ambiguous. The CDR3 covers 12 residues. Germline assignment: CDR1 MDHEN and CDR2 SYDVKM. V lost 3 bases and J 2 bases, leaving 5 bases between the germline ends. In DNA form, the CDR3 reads TGTGCCAGCAGTTTCCAGACCTACGAGCAGTACTTC. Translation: CASSFQTYEQYF.

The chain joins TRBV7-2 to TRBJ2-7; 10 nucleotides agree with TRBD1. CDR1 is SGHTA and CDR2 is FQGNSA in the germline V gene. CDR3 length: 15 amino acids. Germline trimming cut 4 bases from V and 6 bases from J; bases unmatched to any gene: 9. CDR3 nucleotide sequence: TGTGCCAGCAGCTCGAGACAGGGGGCGCTTGGCGAGCAGTACTTC. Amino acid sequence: CASSSRQGALGEQYF.

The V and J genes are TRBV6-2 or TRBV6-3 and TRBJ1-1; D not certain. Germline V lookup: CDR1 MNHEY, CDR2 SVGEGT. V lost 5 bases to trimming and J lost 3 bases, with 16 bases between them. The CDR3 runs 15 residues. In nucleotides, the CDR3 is TGTGCCAGCAGTCCCCCCCCCGCACGAGACACTGAAGCTTTCTTT. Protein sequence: CASSPPPARDTEAFF.

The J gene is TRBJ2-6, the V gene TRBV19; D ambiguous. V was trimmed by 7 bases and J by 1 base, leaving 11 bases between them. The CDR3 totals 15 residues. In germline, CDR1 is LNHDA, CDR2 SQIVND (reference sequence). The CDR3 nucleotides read TGTGCCAGTAAGACGACACTTTCTGGGGCCAACGTCCTGACTTTC. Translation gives CASKTTLSGANVLTF.

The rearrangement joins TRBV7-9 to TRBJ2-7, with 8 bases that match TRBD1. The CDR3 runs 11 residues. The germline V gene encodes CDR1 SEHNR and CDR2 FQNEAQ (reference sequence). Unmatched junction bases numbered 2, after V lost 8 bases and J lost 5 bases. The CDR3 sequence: CASGDRNEQYF. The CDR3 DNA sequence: TGTGCCAGCGGGGACAGGAACGAGCAGTACTTC.

The CDR3, as DNA: TGCGCCAGCAGCTTGGATGCCTACCGGGGGAAAAACATTCAGTACTTC. As protein: CASSLDAYRGKNIQYF. The chain joins TRBV5-1 to TRBJ2-4; D is possibly TRBD2 (6 bases). The germline V gene has CDR1 SGHRS and CDR2 YFSETQ. The V and J ends lost 0 bases and 4 bases respectively, with 14 bases between them. The CDR3 contains 16 residues.

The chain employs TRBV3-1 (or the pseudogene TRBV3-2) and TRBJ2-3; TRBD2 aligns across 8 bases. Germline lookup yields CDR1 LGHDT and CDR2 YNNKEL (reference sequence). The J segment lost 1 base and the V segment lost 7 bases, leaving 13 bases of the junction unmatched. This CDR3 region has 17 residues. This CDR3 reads CASTDSGTELGTDTQYF. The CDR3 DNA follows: TGTGCCAGCACTGATAGCGGGACGGAGCTTGGCACAGATACGCAGTATTTT.

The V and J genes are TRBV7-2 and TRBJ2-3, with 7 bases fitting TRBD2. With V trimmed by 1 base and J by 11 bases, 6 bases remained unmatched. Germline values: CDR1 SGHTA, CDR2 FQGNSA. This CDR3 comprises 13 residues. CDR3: CASSLGGGRGQYF. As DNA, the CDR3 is TGTGCCAGCAGCTTAGGTGGTGGGAGGGGGCAGTATTTT.

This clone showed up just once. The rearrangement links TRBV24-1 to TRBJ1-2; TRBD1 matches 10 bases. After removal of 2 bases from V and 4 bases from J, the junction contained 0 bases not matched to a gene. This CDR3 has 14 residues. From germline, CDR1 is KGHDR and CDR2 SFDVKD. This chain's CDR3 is CATSDWDRGYGYTF. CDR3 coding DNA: TGTGCCACCAGTGATTGGGACAGGGGCTATGGCTACACCTTC.

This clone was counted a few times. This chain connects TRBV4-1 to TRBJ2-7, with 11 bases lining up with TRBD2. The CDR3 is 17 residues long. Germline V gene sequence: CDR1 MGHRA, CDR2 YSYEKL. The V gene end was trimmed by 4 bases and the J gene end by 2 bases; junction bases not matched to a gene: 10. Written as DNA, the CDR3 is TGCGCCAGCAGCCCCCAACCGACTAGCGGGACCCCCTACGAGCAGTACTTC. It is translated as CASSPQPTSGTPYEQYF.

CDR3 loop: CASSLRELTNNEQFF. In DNA form, the CDR3 reads TGTGCCAGCAGCCTACGGGAGTTAACAAACAATGAGCAGTTCTTC. J is TRBJ2-1 and V is TRBV11-2; D perhaps matches TRBD2 (6 bases). CDR3 length: 15 amino acids. Between the trimmed V and J ends, which lost 5 bases and 5 bases, there was a span of 16 bases. Germline V gives CDR1 SGHAT, CDR2 FQNNGV.

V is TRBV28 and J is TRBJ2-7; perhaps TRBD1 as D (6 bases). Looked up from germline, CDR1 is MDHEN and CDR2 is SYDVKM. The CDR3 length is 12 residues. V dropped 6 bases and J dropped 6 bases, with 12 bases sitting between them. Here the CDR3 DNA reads TGTGCCAGCAGCGGGCAGGGGTTCGAGCAGTACTTC. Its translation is CASSGQGFEQYF.

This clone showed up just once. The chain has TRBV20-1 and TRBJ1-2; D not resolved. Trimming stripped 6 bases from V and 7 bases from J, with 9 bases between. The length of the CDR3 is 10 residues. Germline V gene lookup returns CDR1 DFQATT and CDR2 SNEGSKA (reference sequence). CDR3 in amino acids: CSALQSGYTF. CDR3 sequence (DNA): TGCAGTGCCCTACAGAGTGGCTACACCTTC.

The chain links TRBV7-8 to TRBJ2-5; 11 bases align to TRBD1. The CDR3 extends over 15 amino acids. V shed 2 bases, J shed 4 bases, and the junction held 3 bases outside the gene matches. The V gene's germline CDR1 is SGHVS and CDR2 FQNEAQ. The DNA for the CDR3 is TGTGCCAGCAGCTTAAGGGGGACAGGGGGAGAGACCCAGTACTTC. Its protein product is CASSLRGTGGETQYF.